The entry that follows covers one T cell receptor (beta chain) sequence. Its antigen is as yet unknown. Primers included in the PCR were 60 Vbeta and 13 Jbeta primers. The method was immunoSEQ multiplex PCR; TCRdb's version includes in-frame clones alone and lacks a portion of them. The sample has roughly 170,000 clones; roughly 84% are singletons. The entry originates in a study of cytomegalovirus exposure and HLA in healthy donors. Study results and limitations: According to the study, roughly 180 TCR beta chains were cytomegalovirus-associated.

The length of the CDR3 is 15 residues. Trimming took 0 bases from V and 6 from J, leaving 15 bases between them. CDR1 is LGHNA, CDR2 YSLEER, per germline. The sequencing sample was made of PBMCs. This chain uses TRBV4-3 with TRBJ2-7, with D hard to call. The TCR sequence derives from a man between 25 and 39 years old in good health and CMV-seronegative. The CDR3 here is CASSQDTGYLGEQYF. CDR3 bases: TGCGCCAGCAGCCAAGATACGGGTTACCTGGGCGAGCAGTACTTC.